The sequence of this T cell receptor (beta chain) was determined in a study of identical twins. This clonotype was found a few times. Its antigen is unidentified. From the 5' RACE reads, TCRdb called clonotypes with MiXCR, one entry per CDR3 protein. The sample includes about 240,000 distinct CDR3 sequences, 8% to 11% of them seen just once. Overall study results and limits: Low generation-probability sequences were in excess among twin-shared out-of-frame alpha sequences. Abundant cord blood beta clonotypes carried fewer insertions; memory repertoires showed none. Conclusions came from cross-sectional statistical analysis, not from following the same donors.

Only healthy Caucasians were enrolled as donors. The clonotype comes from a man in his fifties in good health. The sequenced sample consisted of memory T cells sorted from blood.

In DNA, the CDR3 is TGTGCCAGCAGTATCCCCGGAGGGACAGATACGCAGTATTTT. This translates into CASSIPGGTDTQYF. The chain couples TRBV28 to TRBJ2-3; perhaps TRBD2 as D (6 bases). This CDR3 spans 14 amino acids. Per germline, CDR1 MDHEN and CDR2 SYDVKM. V lost 5 bases, J lost 3 bases, and 12 bases lay in between. The entire variable domain, with the rest obtained from reference TRBV28 and TRBJ2-3, is as follows: DVKVTQSSRYLVKRTGEKVFLECVQDMDHENMFWYRQDPGLGLRLIYFSYDVKMKEKGDIPEGYSVSREKKERFSLILESASTNQTSMYLCASSIPGGTDTQYFGPGTRLTVL.